These T cell receptor beta chains were read from a single sample in a study of blood T cell repertoires in COVID-19. Sequenced by immunoSEQ multiplex PCR; TCRdb stores in-frame clones only, minus some. Of 150,000 to 200,000 clones in the sample, 88% are singletons; the top ten hold roughly 9%. Material for sequencing was PBMCs or T cells enriched from blood (not recorded which). Receptor source: a woman in her late teens or twenties who had recovered from COVID-19. CDR3s include the opening cysteine and the closing phenylalanine or tryptophan. A D gene is named only where the DNA matches it firmly. Size tells how often a clone was seen (once, few, many) or the class of an expanded clone, and some rows leave it out.

D gene: -
V gene: TRBV7-2
clone size: -
J gene: TRBJ2-7
CDR3 protein: CASSFSVTYEQYF
CDR3 DNA: TGTGCCAGCAGCTTTAGTGTTACCTACGAGCAGTACTTC

D gene: -
V gene: TRBV9
clone size: -
J gene: TRBJ2-7
CDR3 protein: CASSVVSVDNPYEQYF
CDR3 DNA: TGTGCCAGCAGCGTAGTATCGGTGGACAATCCCTACGAGCAGTACTTC

D gene: -
V gene: TRBV6-6
clone size: once
J gene: TRBJ1-6
CDR3 protein: CASRDWEDPLHF
CDR3 DNA: TGTGCCAGCCGCGACTGGGAGGATCCCCTCCACTTT

D gene: TRBD2
V gene: TRBV6-1
clone size: -
J gene: TRBJ2-3
CDR3 protein: CASSELAGERGSTQYF
CDR3 DNA: TGTGCCAGCAGTGAATTAGCGGGGGAGCGGGGGAGTACGCAGTATTTT

D gene: TRBD1
V gene: TRBV30
clone size: -
J gene: TRBJ2-7
CDR3 protein: CAFEGRGSNEQYF
CDR3 DNA: TGTGCCTTTGAGGGCAGGGGGTCCAACGAGCAGTACTTC

D gene: -
V gene: TRBV10-3
clone size: -
J gene: TRBJ1-2
CDR3 protein: CAISDVQGASGYTF
CDR3 DNA: TGTGCCATCAGTGACGTACAGGGCGCTTCTGGCTACACCTTC

D gene: -
V gene: TRBV3-1/TRBV3-2
clone size: -
J gene: TRBJ1-2
CDR3 protein: CASSQNTANYGYTF
CDR3 DNA: TGTGCCAGCAGCCAAAATACAGCTAACTATGGCTACACCTTC

D gene: -
V gene: TRBV2
clone size: -
J gene: TRBJ2-7
CDR3 protein: CASSDPNRYEQYF
CDR3 DNA: TGTGCCAGCAGCGACCCCAACAGGTACGAGCAGTACTTC

D gene: -
V gene: TRBV28
clone size: -
J gene: TRBJ1-2
CDR3 protein: CASGSGGYYGYTF
CDR3 DNA: TGTGCCAGCGGTTCGGGGGGTTACTATGGCTACACCTTC

D gene: -
V gene: TRBV5-4
clone size: -
J gene: TRBJ2-3
CDR3 protein: CASSYLPAITDTQYF
CDR3 DNA: TGTGCCAGCAGTTACCTCCCAGCGATCACAGATACGCAGTATTTT

D gene: TRBD2
V gene: TRBV28
clone size: -
J gene: TRBJ2-7
CDR3 protein: CASRRERFYEQYF
CDR3 DNA: TGTGCCAGCCGGCGGGAGAGGTTCTACGAGCAGTACTTC

D gene: -
V gene: TRBV29-1
clone size: -
J gene: TRBJ1-2
CDR3 protein: CSAMTYDVNYYGYTF
CDR3 DNA: TGCAGCGCTATGACTTATGACGTGAATTACTATGGCTACACCTTC

D gene: -
V gene: TRBV6-2/TRBV6-3
clone size: -
J gene: TRBJ2-3
CDR3 protein: CASSLIERFSTDTQYF
CDR3 DNA: TGTGCCAGCAGTTTAATAGAGCGGTTTAGCACAGATACGCAGTATTTT

D gene: TRBD1
V gene: TRBV19
clone size: -
J gene: TRBJ1-6
CDR3 protein: CASSTRTGGDSPLHF
CDR3 DNA: TGTGCCAGTAGTACAAGGACAGGGGGAGATTCACCCCTCCACTTT

D gene: -
V gene: TRBV11-3
clone size: -
J gene: TRBJ2-5
CDR3 protein: CASSLSPGLTQYF
CDR3 DNA: TGTGCCAGCAGCTTAAGCCCAGGGTTGACCCAGTACTTC

D gene: -
V gene: TRBV4-1
clone size: -
J gene: TRBJ2-3
CDR3 protein: CASSQGDRRERSDTQYF
CDR3 DNA: TGCGCCAGCAGCCAAGGAGATCGTCGGGAAAGGTCAGATACGCAGTATTTT

D gene: TRBD2
V gene: TRBV2
clone size: -
J gene: TRBJ2-1
CDR3 protein: CASTPAGWSEQFF
CDR3 DNA: TGTGCCAGCACTCCAGCGGGATGGAGTGAGCAGTTCTTC

D gene: -
V gene: TRBV2
clone size: -
J gene: TRBJ2-5
CDR3 protein: CASKLGGQETQYF
CDR3 DNA: TGTGCCAGCAAACTAGGAGGTCAAGAGACCCAGTACTTC

D gene: -
V gene: TRBV4-3
clone size: -
J gene: TRBJ1-2
CDR3 protein: CASSQRRTVRSYGYTF
CDR3 DNA: TGCGCCAGCAGCCAACGAAGGACAGTACGTAGCTATGGCTACACCTTC

D gene: TRBD1
V gene: TRBV7-2
clone size: once
J gene: TRBJ1-1
CDR3 protein: CASSLRDRNTEAFF
CDR3 DNA: TGTGCCAGCAGCTTAAGGGACAGGAACACTGAAGCTTTCTTT

D gene: -
V gene: TRBV3-1/TRBV3-2
clone size: -
J gene: TRBJ1-3
CDR3 protein: CASSHPQGPSGNTIYF
CDR3 DNA: TGTGCCAGCAGCCACCCCCAGGGTCCCTCTGGAAACACCATATATTTT

D gene: -
V gene: TRBV5-6
clone size: -
J gene: TRBJ1-1
CDR3 protein: CASRSGVITEAFF
CDR3 DNA: TGTGCCAGCAGATCAGGGGTTATCACTGAAGCTTTCTTT

D gene: -
V gene: TRBV7-3
clone size: -
J gene: TRBJ1-2
CDR3 protein: CASSKVAGRDGYGYTF
CDR3 DNA: TGTGCCAGCAGCAAAGTCGCCGGGAGGGACGGGTATGGCTACACCTTC

D gene: TRBD2
V gene: TRBV9
clone size: few
J gene: TRBJ2-3
CDR3 protein: CASSVGWGRGGSTDTQYF
CDR3 DNA: TGTGCCAGCAGCGTAGGTTGGGGGAGGGGCGGTAGCACAGATACGCAGTATTTT

D gene: -
V gene: TRBV11-2
clone size: -
J gene: TRBJ2-7
CDR3 protein: CASSLVGGARYEQYF
CDR3 DNA: TGTGCCAGCAGCTTAGTGGGGGGGGCCCGGTACGAGCAGTACTTC

D gene: -
V gene: TRBV5-1
clone size: -
J gene: TRBJ1-1
CDR3 protein: CASSALGQPNTEAFF
CDR3 DNA: TGCGCCAGCAGTGCATTAGGACAGCCGAACACTGAAGCTTTCTTT

D gene: TRBD1
V gene: TRBV7-8
clone size: once
J gene: TRBJ1-5
CDR3 protein: CASSWGQGNQPQHF
CDR3 DNA: TGTGCCAGCAGCTGGGGACAGGGCAATCAGCCCCAGCATTTT

D gene: TRBD2
V gene: TRBV5-1
clone size: -
J gene: TRBJ2-1
CDR3 protein: CASSSGLAGGNEQFF
CDR3 DNA: TGCGCCAGCAGCTCAGGACTAGCGGGAGGCAATGAGCAGTTCTTC

D gene: TRBD2
V gene: TRBV10-3
clone size: -
J gene: TRBJ2-3
CDR3 protein: CAISGTSGGTDTQYF
CDR3 DNA: TGTGCCATCAGCGGGACTAGCGGGGGGACAGATACGCAGTATTTT

D gene: -
V gene: TRBV5-4
clone size: -
J gene: TRBJ1-4
CDR3 protein: CASSLEQFNEKLFF
CDR3 DNA: TGTGCCAGCAGCTTGGAACAGTTTAATGAAAAACTGTTTTTT